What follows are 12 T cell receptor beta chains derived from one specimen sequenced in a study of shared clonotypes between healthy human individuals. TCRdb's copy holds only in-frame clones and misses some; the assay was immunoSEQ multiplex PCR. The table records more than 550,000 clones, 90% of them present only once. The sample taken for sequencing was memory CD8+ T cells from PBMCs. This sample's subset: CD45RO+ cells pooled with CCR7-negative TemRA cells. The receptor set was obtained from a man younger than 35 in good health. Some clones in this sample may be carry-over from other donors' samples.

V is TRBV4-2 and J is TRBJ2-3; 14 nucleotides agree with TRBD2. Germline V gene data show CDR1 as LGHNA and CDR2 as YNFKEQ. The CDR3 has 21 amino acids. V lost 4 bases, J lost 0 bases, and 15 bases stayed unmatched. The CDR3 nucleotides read TGTGCCAGCAGCCCCCCTACCCCGGGACTAGCGGGAGTTGGTAGCACAGATACGCAGTATTTT. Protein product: CASSPPTPGLAGVGSTDTQYF.

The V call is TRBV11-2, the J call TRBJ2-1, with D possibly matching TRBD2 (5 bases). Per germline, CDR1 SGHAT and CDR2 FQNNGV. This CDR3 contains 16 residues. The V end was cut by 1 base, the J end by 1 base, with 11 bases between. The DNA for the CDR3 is TGTGCCAGCAGCTTAGTAGTCGAGGGATCCTACAATGAGCAGTTCTTC. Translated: CASSLVVEGSYNEQFF.

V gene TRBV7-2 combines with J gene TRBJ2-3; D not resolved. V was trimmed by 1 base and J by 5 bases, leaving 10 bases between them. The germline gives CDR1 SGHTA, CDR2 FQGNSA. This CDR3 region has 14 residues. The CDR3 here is CASSLVLRGDTQYF. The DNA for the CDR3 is TGTGCCAGCAGCTTAGTTCTCAGAGGAGATACGCAGTATTTT. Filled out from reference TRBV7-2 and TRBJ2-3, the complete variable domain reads GAGVSQSPSNKVTEKGKDVELRCDPISGHTALYWYRQSLGQGLEFLIYFQGNSAPDKSGLPSDRFSAERTGGSVSTLTIQRTQQEDSAVYLCASSLVLRGDTQYFGPGTRLTVL.

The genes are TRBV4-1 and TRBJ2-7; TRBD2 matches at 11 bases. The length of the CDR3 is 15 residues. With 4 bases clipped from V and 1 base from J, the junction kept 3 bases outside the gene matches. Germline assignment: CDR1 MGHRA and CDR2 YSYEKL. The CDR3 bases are TGCGCCAGCAGCCCGGGACTAGCGGTTTCCTACGAGCAGTACTTC. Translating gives CASSPGLAVSYEQYF.

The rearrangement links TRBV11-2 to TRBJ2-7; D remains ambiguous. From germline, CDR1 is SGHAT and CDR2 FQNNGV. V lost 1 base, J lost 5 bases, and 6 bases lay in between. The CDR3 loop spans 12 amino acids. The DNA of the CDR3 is TGTGCCAGCAGCTTAGTTTTACACGAGCAGTACTTC. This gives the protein CASSLVLHEQYF.

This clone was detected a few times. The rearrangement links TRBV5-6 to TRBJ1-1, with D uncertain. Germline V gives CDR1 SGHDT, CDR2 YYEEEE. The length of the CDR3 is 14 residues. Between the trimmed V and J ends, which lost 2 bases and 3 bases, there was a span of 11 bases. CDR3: CASSFPNQDTEAFF. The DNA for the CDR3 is TGTGCCAGCAGCTTCCCAAACCAGGACACTGAAGCTTTCTTT.

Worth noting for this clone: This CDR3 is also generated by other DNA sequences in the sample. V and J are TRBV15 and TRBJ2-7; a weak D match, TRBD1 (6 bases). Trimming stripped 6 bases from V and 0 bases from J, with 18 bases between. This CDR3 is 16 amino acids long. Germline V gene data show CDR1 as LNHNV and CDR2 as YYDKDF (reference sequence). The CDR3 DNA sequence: TGTGCCACCAGTCATATGAGGGGGTACCCCTCCTACGAGCAGTACTTC. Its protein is CATSHMRGYPSYEQYF.

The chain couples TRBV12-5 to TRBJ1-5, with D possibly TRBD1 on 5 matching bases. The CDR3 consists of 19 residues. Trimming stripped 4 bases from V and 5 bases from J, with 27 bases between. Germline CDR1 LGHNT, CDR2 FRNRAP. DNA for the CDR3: TGTGCTAGTGGTTCCCGGTTATATAAAAGGGAGGGACGATATCAGCCCCAGCATTTT. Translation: CASGSRLYKREGRYQPQHF. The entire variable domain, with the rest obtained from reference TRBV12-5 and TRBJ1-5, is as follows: DARVTQTPRHKVTEMGQEVTMRCQPILGHNTVFWYRQTMMQGLELLAYFRNRAPLDDSGMPKDRFSAEMPDATLATLKIQPSEPRDSAVYFCASGSRLYKREGRYQPQHFGDGTRLSIL.

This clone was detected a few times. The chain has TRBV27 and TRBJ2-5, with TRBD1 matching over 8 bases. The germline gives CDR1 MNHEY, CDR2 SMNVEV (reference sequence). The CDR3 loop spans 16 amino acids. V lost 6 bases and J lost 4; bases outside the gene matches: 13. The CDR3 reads CASSPDRERTRETQYF. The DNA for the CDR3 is TGTGCCAGCAGCCCGGACAGGGAGAGGACCCGAGAGACCCAGTACTTC.

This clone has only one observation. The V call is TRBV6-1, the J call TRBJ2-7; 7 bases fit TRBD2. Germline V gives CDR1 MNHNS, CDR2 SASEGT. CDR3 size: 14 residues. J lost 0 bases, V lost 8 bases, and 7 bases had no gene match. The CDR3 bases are TGTGCCAGCCATGGGAGGGGCGCCTCCTACGAGCAGTACTTC. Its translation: CASHGRGASYEQYF.

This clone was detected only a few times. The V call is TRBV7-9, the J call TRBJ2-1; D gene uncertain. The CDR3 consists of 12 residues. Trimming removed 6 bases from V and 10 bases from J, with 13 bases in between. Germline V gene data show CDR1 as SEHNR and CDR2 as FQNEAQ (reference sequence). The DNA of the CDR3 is TGTGCCAGCAGTTCCGACTGGCCCGAGCAGTTCTTC. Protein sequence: CASSSDWPEQFF.

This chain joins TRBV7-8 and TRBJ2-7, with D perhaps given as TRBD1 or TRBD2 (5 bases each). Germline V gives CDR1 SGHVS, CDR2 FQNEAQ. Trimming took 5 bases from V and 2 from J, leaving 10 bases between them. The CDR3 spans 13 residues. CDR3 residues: CASSHRGPYEQYF. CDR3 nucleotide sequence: TGTGCCAGCAGCCACCGGGGCCCCTACGAGCAGTACTTC. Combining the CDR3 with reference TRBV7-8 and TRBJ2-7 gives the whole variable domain GAGVSQSPRYKVAKRGQDVALRCDPISGHVSLFWYQQALGQGPEFLTYFQNEAQLDKSGLPSDRFFAERPEGSVSTLKIQRTQQEDSAVYLCASSHRGPYEQYFGPGTRLTVT.